The 25 T cell receptor beta chains below come from one sample, sequenced in a study of shared clonotypes between healthy human individuals. The method was immunoSEQ multiplex PCR; TCRdb's version includes in-frame clones alone and lacks a portion of them. The table includes over a million clones, around three quarters detected once. The sequenced sample consisted of memory CD4+ T cells from PBMCs. As to subset: CD45RA-negative fraction. These receptors came from a young man in good health. Some clones in this sample may be carry-over from other donors' samples.

The chain has TRBV4-1 and TRBJ2-1; 7 nucleotides match TRBD2. With 2 bases clipped from V and 2 bases from J, the junction kept 6 bases outside the gene matches. Germline CDR1 MGHRA, CDR2 YSYEKL. The CDR3 runs to 16 residues. This CDR3 is CASSQPWTRPYNEQFF. For the CDR3, the DNA is TGCGCCAGCAGCCAACCCTGGACTAGACCCTACAATGAGCAGTTCTTC.

For the CDR3, the DNA is TGTGCCAGCAGCTCGTCTTTATTGGCTAGCGGGAGGTCCAAAAACATTCAGTACTTC. Translation: CASSSSLLASGRSKNIQYF. The rearrangement joins TRBV7-2 to TRBJ2-4; TRBD2 matches at 11 bases. After removal of 4 bases from V and 2 bases from J, the junction contained 13 bases not matched to a gene. The CDR3 contains 19 residues. Germline loops: CDR1 SGHTA, CDR2 FQGNSA.

This clone was seen once. This chain connects TRBV15 to TRBJ2-7, with D possibly being TRBD1 (5 bases). V shed 3 bases and J shed 6 bases, with 12 bases lying between them. The CDR3 is 13 residues long. CDR1 is LNHNV and CDR2 is YYDKDF in the germline V gene (reference sequence). This CDR3 is CATSRTVPSEQYF. CDR3 nucleotide sequence: TGTGCCACCAGCAGGACAGTTCCCAGCGAGCAGTACTTC.

In the case of this clone: A much larger clonotype is one base distant, so this may be a read error. The V gene is TRBV9, the J gene TRBJ1-1; 9 bases match TRBD1. The CDR3 extends over 13 amino acids. Germline CDR1 is SGDLS and CDR2 is YYNGEE. V shed 6 bases, J shed 1 base, and the junction held 1 base outside the gene matches. The CDR3 region has the DNA TGTGCCAGCATGGGACAGGGGAACACTGAAGCTTTCTTT. This encodes CASMGQGNTEAFF.

The chain combines TRBV10-3 with TRBJ2-7; 9 bases are shared with TRBD1. This CDR3 has 15 amino acids. The V and J ends lost 3 bases and 4 bases, in that order; junction bases with no gene match: 7. Germline V gene data show CDR1 as ENHRY and CDR2 as SYGVKD. The CDR3 DNA is TGTGCCATCAGTGACCCGGGACAGGGTGGGTACGAGCAGTACTTC. Protein sequence: CAISDPGQGGYEQYF.

The rearrangement links TRBV29-1 to TRBJ2-5; 9 nucleotides align to TRBD1. The DNA end favors TRBJ2-7, so the J call may be wrong. The CDR3 covers 12 residues. CDR1 SQVTM and CDR2 ANQGSEA come from the germline V gene. The DNA of the CDR3 is TGCAGCGCCTCGGGACAGGGCTACGAGCAGTACTTC. As protein: CSASGQGYEQYF.

This rearrangement joins TRBV19 to TRBJ1-2; maybe TRBD1 (5 bases). The ends were cut back, 7 bases at V and 6 bases at J, with 24 bases in the middle. The CDR3 has 16 amino acids. Germline loops: CDR1 LNHDA, CDR2 SQIVND (reference sequence). Here the CDR3 reads CASTPLGLTQRHGYTF. The CDR3, as DNA: TGTGCCAGTACCCCCTTGGGACTTACACAACGACATGGCTACACCTTC.

The gene calls are TRBV9 and TRBJ1-4, with 7 positions matching TRBD1. Germline CDR1 reads SGDLS; CDR2 reads YYNGEE. Trimming took 2 bases from V and 7 from J; bases not matched to a gene: 8. The CDR3 sequence is 15 residues long. The CDR3 sequence: CASSVRGQRFEKLFF. The CDR3 region has the DNA TGTGCCAGCAGCGTGAGGGGACAGCGGTTTGAAAAACTGTTTTTT.

This chain uses TRBV7-8 with TRBJ1-5; possible D gene TRBD1, 5 bases. CDR3 length equals 15 residues. V shed 1 base and J shed 2 bases, with 9 bases lying between them. Germline CDR1 SGHVS, CDR2 FQNEAQ. The CDR3 sequence is CASSLDRGGNQPQHF. The CDR3 DNA is TGTGCCAGCAGCTTAGATAGGGGTGGCAATCAGCCCCAGCATTTT.

The chain has TRBV28 and TRBJ2-2, with D unclear. Trimming removed 4 bases at V and 4 bases at J, with 7 bases between. Germline V gene lookup returns CDR1 MDHEN and CDR2 SYDVKM. There are 13 residues in the CDR3. The CDR3: CASSSLPTGELFF. Here the CDR3 DNA reads TGTGCCAGCAGTTCCCTCCCCACCGGGGAGCTGTTTTTT. Combining the CDR3 with reference TRBV28 and TRBJ2-2 gives the whole variable domain DVKVTQSSRYLVKRTGEKVFLECVQDMDHENMFWYRQDPGLGLRLIYFSYDVKMKEKGDIPEGYSVSREKKERFSLILESASTNQTSMYLCASSSLPTGELFFGEGSRLTVL.

The count of this clone is one. Sequence at one end of the junction differs from germline and may be a read error. The chain recombines TRBV11-2 with TRBJ2-2; 9 bases agree with TRBD1. This CDR3 has 16 residues. Looked up from germline, CDR1 is SGHAT and CDR2 is FQNNGV. The chain's CDR3 is CASTLTGGAVTGELFF. Written as DNA, the CDR3 is TGTGCCAGCACCTTAACAGGGGGCGCGGTGACCGGGGAGCTGTTTTTT.

This rearrangement joins TRBV10-1 to TRBJ2-7, with D maybe TRBD2 (6 bases). Per germline, CDR1 WNHNN and CDR2 SYGVQD (reference sequence). The V gene lost 8 bases and the J gene lost 3 bases, with 11 bases spanning the gap. The CDR3 sequence is 12 residues long. The CDR3 here is CASPGRNYEQYF. The CDR3 bases are TGCGCCAGCCCGGGGAGGAACTACGAGCAGTACTTC.

This clone has a handful of counts. V gene TRBV28 combines with J gene TRBJ1-2; no reliable D call. Germline V lookup: CDR1 MDHEN, CDR2 SYDVKM. V lost 2 bases, J lost 7 bases, and 8 bases lay in between. The CDR3 sequence is 12 residues long. DNA for the CDR3: TGTGCCAGCAGTTTAGGCACAAGTGGCTACACCTTC. Protein sequence: CASSLGTSGYTF.

The rearrangement uses TRBV28 and TRBJ1-2, with D tentatively TRBD1 (5 bases). The V end was cut by 1 base, the J end by 8 bases, with 14 bases between. The germline V gene encodes CDR1 MDHEN and CDR2 SYDVKM. This CDR3 is 14 amino acids long. CDR3 bases: TGTGCCAGCAGTTTATCGGGACGGCCAGCAGGCTACACCTTC. This encodes CASSLSGRPAGYTF.

This clone has only one observation. The chain carries TRBV5-6 and TRBJ2-7, with 8 bases lining up with TRBD1. V lost 4 bases, J lost 0 bases, and 6 bases stayed unmatched. This CDR3 region has 15 residues. Germline CDR1 reads SGHDT; CDR2 reads YYEEEE. The CDR3 bases are TGTGCCAGCAGCGCCGGACAGGGAAACTCCTACGAGCAGTACTTC. As protein: CASSAGQGNSYEQYF.

The V and J genes are TRBV6-5 and TRBJ1-3; possibly TRBD1 for D (5 bases). The V gene's germline CDR1 is MNHEY and CDR2 SVGAGI. This CDR3 comprises 12 residues. Trimming cost V 6 bases and J 8 bases, with 11 bases left between them. CDR3 sequence: CASSRRGDTIYF. The CDR3 DNA is TGTGCCAGCAGCCGCCGGGGGGACACCATATATTTT.

This clone was observed a few times. This chain uses TRBV7-7 with TRBJ2-5; perhaps TRBD1 as D (6 bases). Per the germline V gene, CDR1 is SSHAT and CDR2 is FNYEAQ (reference sequence). The CDR3 is 15 residues long. The V gene lost 5 bases and the J gene lost 3 bases, with 16 bases spanning the gap. CDR3 residues: CASSPAGTNEETQYF. DNA of the CDR3: TGTGCCAGCAGCCCAGCCGGGACAAACGAAGAGACCCAGTACTTC.

The chain is built from TRBV7-6 and TRBJ2-7; 9 bases map to TRBD2. CDR1 is SGHVS, CDR2 FNYEAQ, per germline. The V segment lost 0 bases and the J segment 3 bases; nucleotides outside the gene matches: 15. This CDR3 comprises 19 residues. The CDR3: CASSLAGGRAQGVHYEQYF. As DNA, the CDR3 is TGTGCCAGCAGCTTAGCGGGCGGGAGGGCCCAGGGGGTTCACTACGAGCAGTACTTC.

The rearrangement links TRBV5-4 to TRBJ2-1; tentatively, D is TRBD1 (6 bases). The CDR3 consists of 15 residues. Trimming took 4 bases from V and 2 from J, leaving 13 bases between them. Germline V gene sequence: CDR1 SGHNT, CDR2 YYREEE (reference sequence). This chain's CDR3 is CASSKTQGAYNEQFF. As DNA, the CDR3 is TGTGCCAGCAGCAAAACACAGGGCGCCTACAATGAGCAGTTCTTC.

This chain uses TRBV6-5 with TRBJ1-2, with a tentative D call TRBD1 (5 bases). The CDR3 runs to 14 residues. Looked up from germline, CDR1 is MNHEY and CDR2 is SVGAGI. V dropped 2 bases and J dropped 7 bases, with 14 bases sitting between them. In DNA, the CDR3 is TGTGCCAGCAGTTACGGGGACTTCTCCGGTGGCTACACCTTC. This translates into CASSYGDFSGGYTF.

This chain connects TRBV18 to TRBJ1-2; D is undetermined. Germline V gives CDR1 KGHSH, CDR2 LQKENI. Trimming took 4 bases from V and 5 from J, leaving 11 bases between them. This CDR3 has 13 residues. The CDR3 loop reads CASSQDGVYGYTF. The CDR3 nucleotides read TGTGCCAGCTCACAGGACGGTGTGTATGGCTACACCTTC. Full variable domain (outside the CDR3, taken from reference TRBV18 and TRBJ1-2): NAGVMQNPRHLVRRRGQEARLRCSPMKGHSHVYWYRQLPEEGLKFMVYLQKENIIDESGMPKERFSAEFPKEGPSILRIQQVVRGDSAAYFCASSQDGVYGYTFGSGTRLTVV.

J is TRBJ2-2 and V is TRBV6-1, with 7 bases that match TRBD1. The J segment lost 3 bases and the V segment lost 7 bases, leaving 2 bases of the junction unmatched. The CDR3 runs to 13 residues. CDR1 MNHNS and CDR2 SASEGT come from the germline V gene. The CDR3 sequence is CASNRGDTGELFF. In DNA form, the CDR3 reads TGTGCCAGCAACAGGGGAGACACCGGGGAGCTGTTTTTT.

The V and J genes are TRBV5-1 and TRBJ1-2, with D uncertain. Germline CDR1 SGHRS, CDR2 YFSETQ. With 0 bases removed from V and 2 bases from J, the gap between germline ends came to 11 bases. The CDR3 is 15 residues long. The CDR3: CASSLDLVGNYGYTF. DNA for the CDR3: TGCGCCAGCAGCTTGGACTTGGTCGGGAACTATGGCTACACCTTC. The whole variable domain, remainder taken from reference TRBV5-1 and TRBJ1-2, is KAGVTQTPRYLIKTRGQQVTLSCSPISGHRSVSWYQQTPGQGLQFLFEYFSETQRNKGNFPGRFSGRQFSNSRSEMNVSTLELGDSALYLCASSLDLVGNYGYTFGSGTRLTVV.

Comments on this clone: With a much larger clone just one base away, this may be a read error. At the DNA level, this CDR3 is encoded by other sequences in the same sample as well. The chain recombines TRBV7-2 with TRBJ1-1, with a possible D match to TRBD1 (5 bases). The CDR3 extends over 13 amino acids. The V and J ends lost 3 bases and 0 bases respectively, with 5 bases between them. CDR1 is SGHTA, CDR2 FQGNSA, per germline. CDR3 region: CASSLDMNTEAFF. The CDR3 nucleotides read TGTGCCAGCAGCTTGGACATGAACACTGAAGCTTTCTTT.

J is TRBJ2-3 and V is TRBV5-1, with 7 bases aligning to TRBD2. The CDR3 is 17 amino acids. The germline CDR1 and CDR2 sequences are SGHRS and YFSETQ. Trimming at V came to 0 bases and at J to 0 bases, leaving 7 bases not matched to a gene. CDR3 nucleotide sequence: TGCGCCAGCAGCTTGGAATTAGCGGGCACTAGCACAGATACGCAGTATTTT. It translates to CASSLELAGTSTDTQYF. The variable domain in full, completed from reference TRBV5-1 and TRBJ2-3, reads KAGVTQTPRYLIKTRGQQVTLSCSPISGHRSVSWYQQTPGQGLQFLFEYFSETQRNKGNFPGRFSGRQFSNSRSEMNVSTLELGDSALYLCASSLELAGTSTDTQYFGPGTRLTVL.